Listed below are T cell receptor beta chains from one sample, sequenced in a study of pediatric ulcerative colitis. Sequencing was performed with immunoSEQ multiplex PCR; in TCRdb, only in-frame clones are kept and a portion is missing. The table shows roughly 4,400 clones, with around nine tenths occurring only once. The sample taken for sequencing was blood. Source of these receptors: a boy aged 5-17 years who was a control in a study of pediatric ulcerative colitis. Both conserved end residues are part of each CDR3. Fields, in order: J gene, CDR3 length, V gene, CDR3 protein.

>TRBJ1-3|16|TRBV25-1
CASSGPGLLSGNTIYF
>TRBJ1-2|16|TRBV6-1
CASSEWAGQASYGYTF
>TRBJ2-1|17|TRBV9
CASSVAGASGFYNEQFF
>TRBJ1-4|18|TRBV7-6
CASSLGVGWGRLNEKLFF
>TRBJ1-5|16|TRBV10-1
CASSPKIARDNQPQHF
>TRBJ2-3|15|TRBV6-5
CASRHRTGEGDTQYF
>TRBJ1-1|16|TRBV7-2
CASSLGGDLMNTEAFF
>TRBJ1-5|16|TRBV18
CASSHRDRADNQPQHF
>TRBJ2-2|15|TRBV28
CASSLGRLNTGELFF
>TRBJ2-1|15|TRBV2
CASGPGPLKNNEQFF
>TRBJ2-3|15|TRBV9
CASSGRGASTDTQYF
>TRBJ2-2|16|TRBV15
CATSSPPRVPVGELFF
>TRBJ2-6|16|TRBV19
CASSPEGLSGANVLTF
>TRBJ2-7|13|TRBV5-1
CASGREGPGKQYF
>TRBJ1-4|14|TRBV9
CASTPGGGKEKLFF
>TRBJ2-3|14|TRBV13
CASSLLGITDTQYF
>TRBJ2-1|13|TRBV12-5
CASGLDNYNEQFF
>TRBJ1-5|15|TRBV15
CATSRDEDRNQPQHF
>TRBJ2-3|15|TRBV29-1
CSVDRGAGFTDTQYF
>TRBJ2-6|14|TRBV15
CATSRRRQGSVLTF
>TRBJ1-1|13|TRBV7-3
CASSTGSFSEAFF
>TRBJ1-1|14|TRBV6-1
CASSADRGRIEAFF
>TRBJ2-1|13|TRBV27
CASSLFQEAEQFF
>TRBJ2-1|16|TRBV9
CASSVQGLVNQDEQFF
>TRBJ1-4|16|TRBV7-9
CASSLSPARGGEKLFF
>TRBJ2-5|13|TRBV7-9
CASSRTAEETQYF
>TRBJ2-5|12|TRBV30
CAWSVLEETQYF
>TRBJ1-6|14|TRBV6-4
CASSDSQGNSPLHF
>TRBJ2-7|15|TRBV7-6
CASSSNRGQSYEQYF
>TRBJ1-3|16|TRBV5-6
CASSHPTGRSGNTIYF
>TRBJ2-7|14|TRBV6-1
CASSAFAGGYEQYF
>TRBJ2-1|14|TRBV7-2
CASSQSPVQNEQFF
>TRBJ1-4|13|TRBV6-5
CASTTGPNEKLFF